These 19 T cell receptor beta chains originate from one sample sequenced in a study of blood T cell repertoires in COVID-19. Sequencing was performed with immunoSEQ multiplex PCR; in TCRdb, only in-frame clones are kept and a portion is missing. The sample yields 150,000 to 200,000 clones, about 80% seen once. The sample taken for sequencing was peripheral blood. Every receptor here comes from a human donor with acute or convalescent COVID-19. The donor label of this sample is uncertain.

In its sample, this clone was seen a few times. This chain uses TRBV11-2 with TRBJ1-6; 10 nucleotides match TRBD1. Germline V gives CDR1 SGHAT, CDR2 FQNNGV. The CDR3 consists of 15 residues. Trimming cost V 4 bases and J 9 bases; bases outside gene matches: 6. CDR3 region: CASSSLRDRGSPLHF. Written as DNA, the CDR3 is TGTGCCAGCAGCTCCCTCCGGGACAGGGGTTCACCCCTCCACTTT.

DNA for the CDR3: TGCGCCAGCAGCCACCCACAGGGGGGGTCCTACGAGCAGTACTTC. It translates to CASSHPQGGSYEQYF. V and J are TRBV5-1 and TRBJ2-7; D might be TRBD1 (8 bases). This CDR3 contains 15 residues. The germline gives CDR1 SGHRS, CDR2 YFSETQ. V dropped 4 bases and J dropped 1 base, with 15 bases sitting between them.

The chain couples TRBV7-2 to TRBJ1-6; D is undetermined. This CDR3 has 16 residues. Germline CDR1 SGHTA, CDR2 FQGNSA. V lost 3 bases and J lost 0, with 9 bases in between. The chain's CDR3 is CASSFDSGSYNSPLHF. Here the CDR3 DNA reads TGTGCCAGCAGCTTCGATTCGGGCTCCTATAATTCACCCCTCCACTTT.

The chain couples TRBV7-8 to TRBJ1-5, with 8 bases identical to TRBD1. CDR3 size: 16 residues. Unmatched junction bases numbered 6, after V lost 0 bases and J lost 5 bases. The germline V gene encodes CDR1 SGHVS and CDR2 FQNEAQ. The CDR3 coding sequence is TGTGCCAGCAGCTTAGCGCTGGACAGGGCTCATCAGCCCCAGCATTTT. Residues: CASSLALDRAHQPQHF. Combining the CDR3 with reference TRBV7-8 and TRBJ1-5 gives the whole variable domain GAGVSQSPRYKVAKRGQDVALRCDPISGHVSLFWYQQALGQGPEFLTYFQNEAQLDKSGLPSDRFFAERPEGSVSTLKIQRTQQEDSAVYLCASSLALDRAHQPQHFGDGTRLSIL.

The chain employs TRBV12-3 or TRBV12-4 and TRBJ2-1; a weak D match, TRBD1 (6 bases). The CDR3 has 13 amino acids. Trimming took 7 bases from V and 7 from J, leaving 14 bases between them. DNA for the CDR3: TGTGCCAGCATAAACAGGGTCTCTAATGAGCAGTTCTTC. Translated: CASINRVSNEQFF.

The rearrangement uses TRBV27 and TRBJ1-6, with TRBD1 matching 8 bases. The V gene end was trimmed by 0 bases and the J gene end by 5 bases; junction bases not matched to a gene: 9. This CDR3 has 18 amino acids. CDR1 and CDR2 (germline): MNHEY, SMNVEV (reference sequence). CDR3 residues: CASSLSISQGVDNSPLHF. The CDR3 nucleotides read TGTGCCAGCAGTTTATCGATTTCACAGGGGGTTGATAATTCACCCCTCCACTTT.

The chain recombines TRBV7-9 with TRBJ2-7; 10 bases agree with TRBD1. Losses at the gene ends were 1 base for V and 3 bases for J; bases not matched to a gene: 3. CDR1 is SEHNR and CDR2 is FQNEAQ in the germline V gene (reference sequence). The CDR3 totals 15 residues. The CDR3 reads CASSLGGTGDYEQYF. The CDR3 bases are TGTGCCAGCAGCTTAGGAGGGACAGGGGACTACGAGCAGTACTTC.

The chain employs TRBV10-3 and TRBJ2-2; D not certain. V lost 1 base to trimming and J lost 0 bases, with 3 bases between them. CDR3 length: 14 amino acids. Germline-derived CDR1 and CDR2 are ENHRY and SYGVKD. This CDR3 reads CAISELANTGELFF. The CDR3 DNA sequence: TGTGCCATCAGTGAGTTAGCGAACACCGGGGAGCTGTTTTTT.

This chain uses TRBV4-1 with TRBJ2-1; TRBD1 agrees at 7 bases. The CDR3 has 17 amino acids. In germline, CDR1 is MGHRA, CDR2 YSYEKL. The V segment lost 2 bases and the J segment 7 bases; nucleotides outside the gene matches: 14. In DNA form, the CDR3 reads TGCGCCAGCAGCCAACTCCTGACAGGGCGCGGTAAGAATGAGCAGTTCTTC. The encoded protein is CASSQLLTGRGKNEQFF.

This rearrangement joins TRBV9 to TRBJ2-7; no firm D call. V dropped 4 bases and J dropped 0 bases, with 17 bases sitting between them. The CDR3 length is 16 residues. Germline loops: CDR1 SGDLS, CDR2 YYNGEE. The CDR3 region is CASSPSEPFPSYEQYF. CDR3 DNA sequence: TGTGCCAGCAGCCCCAGCGAGCCCTTCCCCTCCTACGAGCAGTACTTC.

The J gene is TRBJ1-1, the V gene TRBV6-5; 9 nucleotides match TRBD1. The length of the CDR3 is 14 residues. V shed 6 bases, J shed 6 bases, and the junction held 8 bases outside the gene matches. In germline, CDR1 is MNHEY, CDR2 SVGAGI. DNA of the CDR3: TGTGCCAGCAGCCTAGGACAGGGGAGGCCTGAAGCTTTCTTT. Its translation is CASSLGQGRPEAFF.

V and J are TRBV6-5 and TRBJ2-7; tentatively, D is TRBD2 (5 bases). V was clipped by 6 bases and J by 0 bases, with 15 bases between them. The germline CDR1 and CDR2 sequences are MNHEY and SVGAGI. The CDR3 contains 15 residues. The CDR3 sequence is CASSQRAGFSYEQYF. The CDR3 DNA follows: TGTGCCAGCAGCCAACGGGCGGGCTTCTCCTACGAGCAGTACTTC.

This chain links TRBV29-1 with TRBJ1-3; D is unresolved. The CDR3 has 13 amino acids. Germline V lookup: CDR1 SQVTM, CDR2 ANQGSEA. Trimming left V 2 bases short and J 0 bases short, with 5 bases between. The CDR3 reads CSVEPVSGNTIYF. The DNA of the CDR3 is TGCAGCGTTGAACCGGTCTCTGGAAACACCATATATTTT. Combining the CDR3 with reference TRBV29-1 and TRBJ1-3 gives the whole variable domain SAVISQKPSRDICQRGTSLTIQCQVDSQVTMMFWYRQQPGQSLTLIATANQGSEATYESGFVIDKFPISRPNLTFSTLTVSNMSPEDSSIYLCSVEPVSGNTIYFGEGSWLTVV.

J is TRBJ2-7 and V is TRBV2; TRBD1 agrees at 8 bases. This CDR3 contains 15 residues. After removal of 6 bases from V and 3 bases from J, the junction contained 10 bases not matched to a gene. The germline V gene has CDR1 SNHLY and CDR2 FYNNEI. The CDR3 loop reads CASRSGQGGFYEQYF. CDR3 nucleotide sequence: TGTGCCAGCAGATCTGGACAGGGAGGATTCTACGAGCAGTACTTC.

The chain couples TRBV12-3 or TRBV12-4 to TRBJ1-4; D uncertain. V was clipped by 6 bases and J by 8 bases, with 13 bases between them. This CDR3 spans 13 amino acids. CDR3 region: CASSNGLREKLFF. DNA of the CDR3: TGTGCCAGCAGCAACGGACTGAGAGAAAAACTGTTTTTT.

This chain links TRBV3-1 (or the pseudogene TRBV3-2) with TRBJ2-7, with 8 bases identical to TRBD1. This CDR3 comprises 15 residues. Trimming cost V 3 bases and J 4 bases; bases outside gene matches: 8. Germline V gene lookup returns CDR1 LGHDT and CDR2 YNNKEL (reference sequence). The CDR3 loop is CASSHTGGREYEQYF. The CDR3 DNA sequence: TGTGCCAGCAGCCACACAGGGGGTCGAGAGTACGAGCAGTACTTC.

This chain connects TRBV27 to TRBJ2-7; D may be TRBD2 (6 bases). This CDR3 has 14 residues. V shed 4 bases and J shed 7 bases, with 17 bases lying between them. CDR1 is MNHEY, CDR2 SMNVEV, per germline (reference sequence). The CDR3 reads CASSYMGGAGEQYF. The CDR3 DNA sequence: TGTGCCAGCAGTTATATGGGCGGGGCTGGGGAGCAGTACTTC.

The J gene is TRBJ2-7, the V gene TRBV6-6; 11 bases match TRBD1. V shed 5 bases and J 6 bases; nucleotides not matched to a gene: 3. The CDR3 sequence is 13 residues long. The germline gives CDR1 MNHNY, CDR2 SVGAGI (reference sequence). This CDR3 is CASSRDRGFEQYF. CDR3 DNA sequence: TGTGCCAGCAGTCGGGACAGGGGGTTCGAGCAGTACTTC.

This clone was observed a single time. This sequence joins TRBV7-9 and TRBJ2-1; the match to TRBD2 covers 7 bases. J was trimmed by 4 bases and V by 5 bases; bases with no gene match: 5. Germline CDR1 reads SEHNR; CDR2 reads FQNEAQ (reference sequence). This CDR3 is built from 14 residues. For the CDR3, the DNA is TGTGCCAGCAGCCGGGCCGGGGGGTACAATGAGCAGTTCTTC. Translation gives CASSRAGGYNEQFF.